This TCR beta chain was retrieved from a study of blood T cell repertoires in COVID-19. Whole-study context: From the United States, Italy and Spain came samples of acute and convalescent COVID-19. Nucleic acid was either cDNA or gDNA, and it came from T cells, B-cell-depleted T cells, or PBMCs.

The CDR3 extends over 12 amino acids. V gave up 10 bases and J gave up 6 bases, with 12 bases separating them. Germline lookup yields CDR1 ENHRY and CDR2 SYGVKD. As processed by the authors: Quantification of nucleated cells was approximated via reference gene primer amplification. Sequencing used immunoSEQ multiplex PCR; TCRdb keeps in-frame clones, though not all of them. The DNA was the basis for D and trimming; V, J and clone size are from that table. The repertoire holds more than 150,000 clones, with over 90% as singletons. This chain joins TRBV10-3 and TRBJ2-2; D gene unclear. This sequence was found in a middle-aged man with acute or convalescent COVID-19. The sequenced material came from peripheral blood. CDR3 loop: CATSSGSGELFF. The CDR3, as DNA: TGTGCCACCTCATCGGGTTCCGGGGAGCTGTTTTTT.